This TCR beta chain was profiled in a study of T cell responses to AZD1222 COVID-19 vaccine. This CDR3 is built from 13 residues. The V gene's germline CDR1 is SGHTA and CDR2 FQGTGA. V dropped 4 bases and J dropped 7 bases, with 12 bases sitting between them. TCRdb's table, derived via immunoSEQ multiplex PCR, lists solely in-frame clones and lacks some. The sample lists around 150,000 clones, roughly 90% occurring once. Material: peripheral blood, obtained 28 days after the second AZD1222 dose. This clonotype originated in an adult who received the AZD1222 COVID-19 vaccine. The chain links TRBV7-3 to TRBJ2-3; the D gene could be TRBD1 or TRBD2 (5 bases each). The CDR3 nucleotides read TGTGCCAGCAGCTCGTCCGGGGCCCATACGCAGTATTTT. Protein sequence: CASSSSGAHTQYF.